This paragraph covers one T cell receptor beta chain sequence. There are a few counts of this clone. What antigen it recognizes has not been identified. Base qualities were left out, and no much larger clone turns up one base away. This specimen belongs to a study of technical replicates of blood from several donors (TCRdb year 2017). Unmatched junction bases come to 2, with V trimmed by 5 bases and J by 3 bases. The germline V gene specifies SGHVS as CDR1 and FNYEAQ as CDR2. Its CDR3 holds 14 amino acids, cysteine through phenylalanine. Only the CDR3 DNA is retained, 42 bases long and in frame from the first base. The library came from the immunoSEQ multiplex PCR assay. Held by TCRdb, this immuneACCESS table contains in-frame sequences only and omits some clones. Under half of the omission traces to an unresolved V gene where checked; the cause of the rest is unknown. Across this sample there are approximately 78,000 clones, with 92% seen only once. Together, the top ten hold roughly 0.33% of the sample.

This receptor was identified in a human donor in good health. Sequencing was performed on T cells isolated from PBMCs. The rearranged chain carries TRBV7-6 and TRBJ1-3, with 9 bases in between that match TRBD1. This receptor has the CDR3 CASSQDRGGNTIYF. The nucleotides are TGTGCCAGCAGCCAGGACAGGGGTGGAAACACCATATATTTT.